What follows is one T cell receptor (beta chain) and its context. The data are from a study of cytomegalovirus exposure and HLA in healthy donors. The PCR contained 60 Vbeta and 13 Jbeta primers. The method was immunoSEQ multiplex PCR; TCRdb's version includes in-frame clones alone and lacks a portion of them. This table holds roughly 98,000 clones, roughly 76% found once. It was healthy bone marrow donors who served as donors. V was cut by 2 bases and J by 3 bases, with 11 bases left in between. Germline-derived CDR1 and CDR2 are SGDLS and YYNGEE. This CDR3 has 14 amino acids. The sequenced sample was PBMCs. The TCR comes from a man aged 35-49 years in good health and CMV-seronegative. The V and J genes are TRBV9 and TRBJ1-2, with D possibly being TRBD1 (6 bases). CDR3 loop: CASSVGAGDYGYTF. The CDR3 DNA is TGTGCCAGCAGCGTTGGAGCAGGGGACTATGGCTACACCTTC.